Presented here are 30 T cell receptor beta chains from one specimen sequenced in a study of cytomegalovirus exposure and HLA in healthy donors. PCR primers comprised 60 Vbeta and 13 Jbeta primers. The method was immunoSEQ multiplex PCR; TCRdb's version includes in-frame clones alone and lacks a portion of them. The sample holds around 300,000 clones; 65% to 85% are singletons and the top ten take 2% to 2.5%. Sequencing was done on a sample of PBMCs. The receptors come from a female donor in good health and CMV-seronegative.

The CDR3 DNA reads TGTGCCAGCAGCTTTAACCGGGGTTCAAGGGGAAACACCATATATTTT. As protein: CASSFNRGSRGNTIYF. This rearrangement joins TRBV7-2 to TRBJ1-3, with D unclear. Germline lookup yields CDR1 SGHTA and CDR2 FQGNSA. The CDR3 contains 16 residues. The germline V and J ends were trimmed by 3 bases and 4 bases, with 16 bases remaining between them.

The table lists this clone with a few counts. The V gene is TRBV28, the J gene TRBJ1-1; 8 nucleotides line up with TRBD1. V shed 6 bases and J 0 bases; nucleotides not matched to a gene: 6. CDR1 is MDHEN and CDR2 is SYDVKM in the germline V gene. The CDR3 runs to 15 residues. The CDR3 bases are TGTGCCAGCAGGCACGGACAGGGAATGAACACTGAAGCTTTCTTT. Translation: CASRHGQGMNTEAFF.

This clone was found a few times. The chain joins TRBV7-2 to TRBJ2-7; weak D call: TRBD2 (5 bases). The length of the CDR3 is 17 residues. Germline CDR1 is SGHTA and CDR2 is FQGNSA. V shed 0 bases and J shed 2 bases, with 17 bases lying between them. Here the CDR3 DNA reads TGTGCCAGCAGCTTAGCTGGGAGTGGTGAGCCCCCCTACGAGCAGTACTTC. Its protein is CASSLAGSGEPPYEQYF.

This clone was counted between two and nine times. This rearrangement joins TRBV14 to TRBJ2-1; 12 nucleotides match TRBD1. Germline lookup yields CDR1 SGHDN and CDR2 FVKESK. V dropped 4 bases and J dropped 11; count of bases not matched to a gene: 9. The CDR3 extends over 15 amino acids. The CDR3 is CASSPGTGGPFKQFF. The CDR3 DNA is TGTGCCAGCAGCCCGGGGACAGGGGGCCCATTCAAGCAGTTCTTC.

The rearrangement links TRBV28 to TRBJ1-1; 7 nucleotides match TRBD1. CDR1 is MDHEN, CDR2 SYDVKM, per germline. Trimming took 2 bases from V and 7 from J; bases not matched to a gene: 4. The CDR3 loop spans 13 amino acids. The CDR3 region has the DNA TGTGCCAGCAGTTTAAGTCGGGACAGTGAAGCTTTCTTT. Translating it yields CASSLSRDSEAFF.

This clone showed up just a few times. The chain employs TRBV7-9 and TRBJ1-4; TRBD1 aligns across 7 bases. CDR1 and CDR2 (germline): SEHNR, FQNEAQ (reference sequence). V trimming: 1 base; J trimming: 5 bases; junction bases outside the gene matches: 4. The CDR3 has 15 amino acids. The CDR3: CASSLVGTANEKLFF. CDR3 in DNA: TGTGCCAGCAGCTTAGTCGGGACAGCGAATGAAAAACTGTTTTTT.

The rearrangement joins TRBV18 to TRBJ2-2; tentatively, D is TRBD1 (6 bases). Germline loops: CDR1 KGHSH, CDR2 LQKENI. This CDR3 is built from 16 residues. The ends were cut back, 4 bases at V and 0 bases at J, with 12 bases in the middle. The CDR3 DNA follows: TGTGCCAGCTCACTGCCCAGGACAGCGAACACCGGGGAGCTGTTTTTT. Encoded protein: CASSLPRTANTGELFF. The complete variable domain, with remaining parts taken from reference TRBV18 and TRBJ2-2, reads NAGVMQNPRHLVRRRGQEARLRCSPMKGHSHVYWYRQLPEEGLKFMVYLQKENIIDESGMPKERFSAEFPKEGPSILRIQQVVRGDSAAYFCASSLPRTANTGELFFGEGSRLTVL.

This clone occurred a few times. The chain carries TRBV21-1 and TRBJ1-3; the D segment call TRBD1 is taken from the table without a DNA check. TRBV21-1 constitutes a pseudogene. This CDR3 has 19 residues. CDR3 coding DNA: TGTGCCAGCAGCATCCGGGACAGGGGGCTAACAGCCTCTGGAAACACCATATATTTT. It translates to CASSIRDRGLTASGNTIYF.

The J gene is TRBJ2-7, the V gene TRBV4-1, with D unclear. This CDR3 region has 15 residues. Germline-derived CDR1 and CDR2 are MGHRA and YSYEKL. V was pared by 2 bases and J by 3 bases, with 14 bases between. CDR3 region: CASSQPTRIRYEQYF. The DNA for the CDR3 is TGCGCCAGCAGCCAACCGACAAGGATCCGCTACGAGCAGTACTTC.

The rearrangement links TRBV5-8 to TRBJ2-7; 7 bases agree with TRBD2. CDR1 and CDR2 (germline): SGHTS, YDEGEE. The CDR3 covers 13 residues. J was trimmed by 3 bases and V by 7 bases; bases with no gene match: 7. CDR3 sequence: CASPASGIYEQYF. The CDR3 DNA reads as TGTGCCAGCCCGGCTAGCGGAATCTACGAGCAGTACTTC. Variable domain in full (rest from reference TRBV5-8 and TRBJ2-7): EAGVTQSPTHLIKTRGQQATLRCSPISGHTSVYWYQQALGLGLQFLLWYDEGEERNRGNFPPRFSGRQFPNYSSELNVNALELEDSALYLCASPASGIYEQYFGPGTRLTVT.

The rearrangement joins TRBV5-1 to TRBJ1-6; tentative D call: TRBD1 (6 bases). The germline CDR1 and CDR2 sequences are SGHRS and YFSETQ. The CDR3 is made up of 15 amino acids. V lost 4 bases to trimming and J lost 7 bases, with 15 bases between them. The CDR3 DNA reads TGCGCCAGCAGCGTCAGGGGTAGGGAAAATTCACCCCTCCACTTT. Its translation is CASSVRGRENSPLHF.

This chain links TRBV20-1 with TRBJ2-5; maybe TRBD1 (6 bases). The closer fit of TRBJ2-7 to the DNA end suggests the J call may be wrong. Germline V CDR1 and CDR2: DFQATT, SNEGSKA (reference sequence). This CDR3 region has 11 residues. CDR3 region: CRVGQTYEQYF. DNA for the CDR3: TGCAGAGTAGGACAGACCTACGAGCAGTACTTC.

The CDR3 spells CSARLASEQYF. The DNA of the CDR3 is TGCAGTGCTAGACTAGCGAGCGAGCAGTACTTC. This chain joins TRBV20-1 and TRBJ2-7; D may be TRBD2 (6 bases). CDR1 DFQATT and CDR2 SNEGSKA come from the germline V gene (reference sequence). The CDR3 runs 11 residues. Trimming stripped 2 bases from V and 6 bases from J, with 8 bases between.

CDR3 nucleotides: TGTGCCAGCAGCTCCCGGACTAGCGGGAGTAAGAATGAGCAGTTCTTC. Its translation: CASSSRTSGSKNEQFF. The chain is built from TRBV11-2 and TRBJ2-1, with 13 bases that match TRBD2. CDR3 length equals 16 residues. The V gene's germline CDR1 is SGHAT and CDR2 FQNNGV. The V and J ends lost 4 bases and 7 bases, in that order; junction bases with no gene match: 7.

This chain joins TRBV6-5 and TRBJ2-7; 7 nucleotides line up with TRBD1. CDR1 is MNHEY and CDR2 is SVGAGI in the germline V gene. This CDR3 has 13 amino acids. The J segment lost 3 bases and the V segment lost 6 bases, leaving 5 bases of the junction unmatched. CDR3 nucleotides: TGTGCCAGCAGGAGACAGGGAGTCTACGAGCAGTACTTC. It translates to CASRRQGVYEQYF.

This clone was observed a few times. The chain couples TRBV28 to TRBJ1-5; 7 bases match TRBD1. CDR1 MDHEN and CDR2 SYDVKM come from the germline V gene. The CDR3 extends over 16 amino acids. J gave up 6 bases and V 5 bases, and 13 bases lay outside the gene matches. The CDR3 loop reads CASSKVQGITGQPQHF. The DNA of the CDR3 is TGTGCCAGCAGTAAAGTACAGGGGATCACTGGTCAGCCCCAGCATTTT.

The chain combines TRBV27 with TRBJ2-5; D is perhaps TRBD2 (5 bases). The CDR3 runs to 14 residues. Looked up from germline, CDR1 is MNHEY and CDR2 is SMNVEV (reference sequence). The ends were cut back, 8 bases at V and 0 bases at J, with 13 bases in the middle. CDR3 in amino acids: CASSAGWNQETQYF. The CDR3 coding sequence is TGTGCCAGCTCCGCGGGTTGGAACCAAGAGACCCAGTACTTC.

The chain carries TRBV28 and TRBJ1-4; D is uncertain. V was trimmed by 5 bases and J by 0 bases, leaving 7 bases between them. Germline CDR1 is MDHEN and CDR2 is SYDVKM. The CDR3 consists of 14 residues. The CDR3 DNA reads as TGTGCCAGCAGTCCCGGGACAACTAATGAAAAACTGTTTTTT. This gives the protein CASSPGTTNEKLFF.

V gene TRBV11-3 combines with J gene TRBJ2-1, with D perhaps matching TRBD2 (6 bases). Trimming shortened V by 5 bases and J by 5 bases, and 10 bases separated the two germline ends. CDR1 and CDR2 (germline): SGHNT, YENEEA. The CDR3 is 13 residues long. The CDR3 nucleotides are TGTGCCAGCAGCCGGGGACTGCACAATGAGCAGTTCTTC. This sequence encodes CASSRGLHNEQFF.

The CDR3 loop is CSVDKGQGEGYTF. The CDR3 DNA reads TGCAGCGTGGATAAGGGACAGGGGGAAGGCTACACCTTC. The genes are TRBV29-1 and TRBJ1-2; TRBD1 agrees at 11 bases. The germline V gene has CDR1 SQVTM and CDR2 ANQGSEA. The CDR3 loop spans 13 amino acids. The V gene end was trimmed by 6 bases and the J gene end by 8 bases; junction bases not matched to a gene: 8.

This chain uses TRBV5-1 with TRBJ2-3; tentative D call: TRBD2 (6 bases). The germline V gene encodes CDR1 SGHRS and CDR2 YFSETQ. Trimming removed 0 bases from V and 0 bases from J, with 11 bases in between. This CDR3 contains 16 residues. Here the CDR3 DNA reads TGCGCCAGCAGCTTGGAGGGCGGGAAAAGCACAGATACGCAGTATTTT. Translating gives CASSLEGGKSTDTQYF.

The chain recombines TRBV19 with TRBJ2-3; TRBD1 aligns across 9 bases. J gave up 6 bases and V 2 bases, and 6 bases lay outside the gene matches. This CDR3 region has 15 residues. Germline V CDR1 and CDR2: LNHDA, SQIVND (reference sequence). In DNA form, the CDR3 reads TGTGCCAGTAGTATAACCGGGACAGGGTCCGATACGCAGTATTTT. This translates into CASSITGTGSDTQYF.

Only one count was recorded for this clone. This chain joins TRBV28 and TRBJ2-7, with 9 bases identical to TRBD2. The CDR3 consists of 14 residues. Germline trimming cut 6 bases from V and 6 bases from J; bases unmatched to any gene: 9. Germline V gene sequence: CDR1 MDHEN, CDR2 SYDVKM. CDR3 sequence: CASREGLAGIEQYF. CDR3 in DNA: TGTGCCAGCAGGGAGGGGCTAGCGGGGATCGAGCAGTACTTC.

The chain couples TRBV2 to TRBJ1-2; D gene ambiguous. Trimming removed 4 bases at V and 7 bases at J, with 16 bases between. The CDR3 length is 14 residues. Per the germline V gene, CDR1 is SNHLY and CDR2 is FYNNEI. For the CDR3, the DNA is TGTGCCAGCAGTGTGTTCTCCATGGCCACTGGCTACACCTTC. It translates to CASSVFSMATGYTF.

The J gene is TRBJ2-7, the V gene TRBV9, with 7 nucleotides matching TRBD2. The junction had 6 bases not matched to a gene; V was cut back by 0 bases and J by 0 bases. Germline V gene data show CDR1 as SGDLS and CDR2 as YYNGEE. The CDR3 consists of 16 residues. The CDR3 DNA is TGTGCCAGCAGCGTAGGATGGGGCGGGAGCTCCTACGAGCAGTACTTC. Translated, it gives CASSVGWGGSSYEQYF.

The chain carries TRBV9 and TRBJ2-1; perhaps TRBD2 as D (7 bases). The CDR3 length is 17 residues. The V gene lost 0 bases and the J gene lost 7 bases, with 20 bases spanning the gap. Germline loops: CDR1 SGDLS, CDR2 YYNGEE. In DNA, the CDR3 is TGTGCCAGCAGCGTAGGTCTGGGGGCGGGAGTGGTTAATGAGCAGTTCTTC. Translated: CASSVGLGAGVVNEQFF. Full variable domain (missing parts from reference TRBV9 and TRBJ2-1): DSGVTQTPKHLITATGQRVTLRCSPRSGDLSVYWYQQSLDQGLQFLIQYYNGEERAKGNILERFSAQQFPDLHSELNLSSLELGDSALYFCASSVGLGAGVVNEQFFGPGTRLTVL.

The CDR3 here is CASMRASTDTQYF. The CDR3 DNA is TGCGCCAGCATGCGGGCTAGCACAGATACGCAGTATTTT. This chain uses TRBV10-2 with TRBJ2-3; TRBD2 might be the D (5 bases). The CDR3 is made up of 13 amino acids. Germline V gene data show CDR1 as WSHSY and CDR2 as SAAADI. Trimming pared 7 bases from V and 0 bases from J, leaving 8 bases between.

The genes are TRBV7-9 and TRBJ1-1, with 7 nucleotides matching TRBD1. This CDR3 comprises 16 residues. V lost 5 bases and J lost 10; bases outside the gene matches: 19. Germline V gives CDR1 SEHNR, CDR2 FQNEAQ (reference sequence). DNA of the CDR3: TGTGCCAGCAGCCAACAGACCACGACAGGGACGACGGGAGCTTTCTTT. It encodes CASSQQTTTGTTGAFF.

The gene calls are TRBV7-7 and TRBJ2-3, with TRBD2 matching 13 bases. Germline lookup yields CDR1 SSHAT and CDR2 FNYEAQ (reference sequence). Losses at the gene ends were 5 bases for V and 6 bases for J; bases not matched to a gene: 5. The CDR3 consists of 15 residues. CDR3 protein: CASSRTSGRGDTQYF. The CDR3 region has the DNA TGTGCCAGCAGCAGGACTAGCGGGAGAGGTGATACGCAGTATTTT.

The chain combines TRBV25-1 with TRBJ1-5; tentatively, D is TRBD1 (5 bases). The CDR3 loop spans 14 amino acids. CDR1 and CDR2 from the germline V gene are MGHDK and SYGVNS. V was pared by 5 bases and J by 0 bases, with 8 bases between. The CDR3 nucleotides are TGTGCCAGCAGTCCTCAGGGTAGCAATCAGCCCCAGCATTTT. Its protein is CASSPQGSNQPQHF.